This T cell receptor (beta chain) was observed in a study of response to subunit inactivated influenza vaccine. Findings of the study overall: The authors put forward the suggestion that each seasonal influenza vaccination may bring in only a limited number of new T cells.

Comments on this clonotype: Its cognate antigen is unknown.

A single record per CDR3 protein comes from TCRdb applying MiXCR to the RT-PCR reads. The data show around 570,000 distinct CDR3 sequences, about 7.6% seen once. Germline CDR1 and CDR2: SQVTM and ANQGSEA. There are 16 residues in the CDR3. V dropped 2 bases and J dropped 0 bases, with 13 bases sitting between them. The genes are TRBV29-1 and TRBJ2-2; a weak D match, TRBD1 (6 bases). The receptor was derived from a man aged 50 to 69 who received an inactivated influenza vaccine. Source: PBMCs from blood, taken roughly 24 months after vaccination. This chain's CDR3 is CSVETGTKTNTGELFF. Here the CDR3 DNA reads TGCAGCGTTGAAACCGGGACAAAGACGAACACCGGGGAGCTGTTTTTT.